Presented here are 13 T cell receptor beta chains from one specimen sequenced in a study of T cell clonality in common variable immunodeficiency. Overall study results and limits: In common variable immunodeficiency, TCR beta chains reportedly carried fewer deletions and N-nucleotide insertions.

Antigens of these TCRs are unknown. This table comes from immunoSEQ multiplex PCR, and its TCRdb copy is limited to in-frame clones, with some not included. Found here are roughly 23,000 clones, no singletons; the ten largest cover roughly 9%. Source material: peripheral blood mononuclear cells. The receptors were sampled from a human donor with common variable immunodeficiency.

This clone was detected only a few times. Read coverage stops 3 residues before the CDR3 terminus; the germline J gene supplies the remainder. The V call is TRBV5-1, the J call TRBJ2-2, with D possibly matching TRBD1 (6 bases). The CDR3 sequence is 14 residues long. V was pared by 4 bases and J by 1 base, with 8 bases between. Germline values: CDR1 SGHRS, CDR2 YFSETQ. The DNA read from the CDR3 is TGCGCCAGCAGCCAAGGGGGGAACACCGGGGAG. As protein: CASSQGGNTGE. The whole CDR3 sequence reads CASSQGGNTGELFF.

This clone occurred a few times. Read sequence stops 3 residues before the CDR3 end, and the germline J gene provides the missing end. The chain is built from TRBV7-2 and TRBJ1-1; a weak D match, TRBD1 (6 bases). The V end lost 5 bases, the J end lost 1 base, and 11 bases lay between the germline ends. The germline V gene has CDR1 SGHTA and CDR2 FQGNSA. The CDR3 has 14 residues. CDR3: CASSQQGENTEAFF. CDR3 DNA (partial): TGTGCCAGCAGCCAACAGGGAGAGAACACTGAA.

This clone has a handful of counts. Read coverage stops 3 residues before the CDR3 terminus; the germline J gene supplies the remainder. The V and J genes are TRBV20-1 and TRBJ1-4, with D unclear. CDR3 length: 12 amino acids. From germline, CDR1 is DFQATT and CDR2 SNEGSKA (reference sequence). CDR3 sequence reads: CSAQHGVKELFF. CDR3 bases read: TGCAGTGCCCAGCACGGGGTGAAGGAA.

This clone was observed at least ten times. The read comes to an end 3 residues before the CDR3 does, leaving the germline J gene to fill in the end. J is TRBJ1-1 and V is TRBV18, with TRBD1 identical over 7 bases. In germline, CDR1 is KGHSH, CDR2 LQKENI. There are 14 residues in the CDR3. V lost 5 bases and J lost 2; bases outside the gene matches: 5. This CDR3 reads CASSTTGPNTEAFF. The sequenced part of the CDR3 DNA is TGTGCCAGCTCAACGACAGGGCCTAACACTGAA.

The table lists this clone with many counts. Partial CDR3 DNA: TGTGCCAGCGGGCCGGGGGAAGTGGGTGGC. Its protein is CASGPGEVGG. The CDR3 in full is CASGPGEVGGYTF. The gene calls are TRBV19 and TRBJ1-2, with TRBD1 as a possible D gene (5 bases). With the read ending 3 residues before the CDR3 end, the germline J gene is used to fill in that end. The CDR3 runs 13 residues. Per the germline V gene, CDR1 is LNHDA and CDR2 is SQIVND (reference sequence). Trimming pared 9 bases from V and 7 bases from J, leaving 18 bases between.

This clone was seen at least ten times. The CDR3 is cut off 3 residues early in the read; its end comes from the germline J gene. The rearrangement uses TRBV9 and TRBJ1-4; D is unresolved. This CDR3 has 14 residues. V gave up 4 bases and J gave up 8 bases, with 15 bases separating them. Germline lookup yields CDR1 SGDLS and CDR2 YYNGEE. CDR3 bases read: TGTGCCAGCAGCCGGGGAGTGATGTCGGAAAAA. Its translation is CASSRGVMSEK. The complete CDR3 reads CASSRGVMSEKLFF.

This clone appeared many times. The CDR3 extends 3 residues past the end of the read, so its final part is completed from the germline J gene. The V gene is TRBV2, the J gene TRBJ2-5; the D is unclear. Germline values: CDR1 SNHLY, CDR2 FYNNEI. Deletions cut 3 bases from V and 5 bases from J, with 10 bases between. The CDR3 consists of 13 residues. The CDR3 loop reads CASSDWPPETQYF. The sequenced CDR3 bases are TGTGCCAGCAGTGATTGGCCGCCCGAGACC.

CDR3 DNA, as far as it was read: TGTGCCTTTACAGGGGAGATGTACTATGGC. This gives the protein CAFTGEMYYG. The complete CDR3 sequence is CAFTGEMYYGYTF. The J gene is TRBJ1-2, the V gene TRBV30, with 7 bases that match TRBD1. The sequence runs out 3 residues before the end of the CDR3; the remainder is reconstructed from the germline J gene. V gave up 7 bases and J gave up 3 bases; unmatched junction bases: 8. This CDR3 is built from 13 residues. In germline, CDR1 is GTSNPN, CDR2 SVGIG (reference sequence).

By frequency in the sample, this clone is medium-sized. The read ends 3 residues before the CDR3 terminus; that terminus is restored from the germline J gene. J is TRBJ1-5 and V is TRBV3-1 (or the pseudogene TRBV3-2); 9 bases align to TRBD1. CDR3 length: 15 amino acids. The germline V gene has CDR1 LGHDT and CDR2 YNNKEL (reference sequence). Trimming at V came to 1 base and at J to 3 bases, leaving 1 base not matched to a gene. CDR3 sequence: CASSQGQGDNQPQHF. The sequenced part of the CDR3 DNA is TGTGCCAGCAGCCAAGGACAGGGGGACAATCAGCCC.

This clone was seen repeatedly, ten times or more. The CDR3 DNA, read in part, is TGCAGTGCCCTTATACGGGCCTCGGGGGACACTGAA. The encoded protein is CSALIRASGDTE. The CDR3, in full, reads CSALIRASGDTEAFF. The rearrangement joins TRBV20-1 to TRBJ1-1; D may be TRBD1 (5 bases). The CDR3 end lies 3 residues beyond the end of the read and is filled in from the germline J gene. The V end lost 6 bases, the J end lost 3 bases, and 20 bases lay between the germline ends. Germline CDR1 and CDR2: DFQATT and SNEGSKA (reference sequence). The CDR3 has 15 amino acids.

Note on this clone: Read sequence stops 3 residues before the CDR3 end, and the germline J gene provides the missing end. The genes are TRBV5-1 and TRBJ2-3, with TRBD2 matching 12 bases. The CDR3 length is 17 residues. The germline V gene encodes CDR1 SGHRS and CDR2 YFSETQ. The trim removed 4 bases at V and 2 bases at J, leaving 8 bases unmatched. The CDR3 reads CASSGRLAGVPTDTQYF. CDR3 DNA, as far as it was read: TGCGCCAGCAGCGGGAGACTAGCGGGGGTACCCACAGATACG. Based on the CDR3 plus reference TRBV5-1 and TRBJ2-3, the full variable domain is KAGVTQTPRYLIKTRGQQVTLSCSPISGHRSVSWYQQTPGQGLQFLFEYFSETQRNKGNFPGRFSGRQFSNSRSEMNVSTLELGDSALYLCASSGRLAGVPTDTQYFGPGTRLTVL.

This clone was seen many times. Read coverage stops 3 residues before the CDR3 terminus; the germline J gene supplies the remainder. This chain links TRBV5-4 with TRBJ1-2; 10 bases map to TRBD1. J gave up 7 bases and V 4 bases, and 7 bases lay outside the gene matches. The germline V gene encodes CDR1 SGHNT and CDR2 YYREEE (reference sequence). The CDR3 totals 14 residues. The chain's CDR3 is CASSLRQGASGYTF. The CDR3 DNA, read in part, is TGTGCCAGCAGCCTACGACAGGGGGCAAGTGGC.

In the case of this clone: The read terminates 3 residues ahead of where the CDR3 ends, so the germline J gene completes it. The chain employs TRBV18 and TRBJ2-7; the D gene is possibly TRBD2 (5 bases). From germline, CDR1 is KGHSH and CDR2 LQKENI. Trimming removed 2 bases from V and 0 bases from J, with 11 bases in between. The CDR3 consists of 15 residues. CDR3 DNA (partial): TGTGCCAGCTCACCATCAGCGGTGAGCTCCTACGAG. Its translation is CASSPSAVSSYE. The full CDR3 reads CASSPSAVSSYEQYF.